This passage covers 23 T cell receptor beta chains from one sample sequenced in a study of OX40 agonist ivuxolimab in advanced cancers. Sequencing was performed with immunoSEQ multiplex PCR; in TCRdb, only in-frame clones are kept and a portion is missing. The sample has 68,000 or so clones, approximately 86% seen once. The sample in question was CD4+ or CD8+ T cells sorted from blood, obtained in a trial of the OX40 agonist ivuxolimab. These receptors were taken from an adult with an advanced solid tumor such as melanoma, head and neck, liver or kidney cancer.

This clone was seen more than once but under ten times. The chain has TRBV7-8 and TRBJ1-1, with 7 bases aligning to TRBD1. The trim removed 5 bases at V and 3 bases at J, leaving 3 bases unmatched. The CDR3 consists of 13 residues. CDR1 is SGHVS and CDR2 is FQNEAQ in the germline V gene. The CDR3 nucleotides read TGTGCCAGCAGCCAGGGGGGGGACACTGAAGCTTTCTTT. Translating it yields CASSQGGDTEAFF.

This clone was found once. The chain is built from TRBV4-1 and TRBJ2-1, with 8 bases aligning to TRBD1. Per the germline V gene, CDR1 is MGHRA and CDR2 is YSYEKL. The CDR3 has 13 residues. V dropped 3 bases and J dropped 13; count of bases not matched to a gene: 8. The CDR3 bases are TGCGCCAGCAGCCAGGGTACCGGGACAGGACAGTTCTTC. Its translation: CASSQGTGTGQFF.

This chain uses TRBV7-3 with TRBJ1-1; weak D call: TRBD1 (5 bases). Trimming removed 5 bases at V and 5 bases at J, with 12 bases between. In germline, CDR1 is SGHTA, CDR2 FQGTGA. The CDR3 runs to 13 residues. CDR3 loop: CASSPGTGTEAFF. The CDR3 DNA reads TGTGCCAGCAGCCCGGGGACTGGGACTGAAGCTTTCTTT.

The chain couples TRBV29-1 to TRBJ2-7, with TRBD2 matching 8 bases. Germline V gives CDR1 SQVTM, CDR2 ANQGSEA. V lost 4 bases, J lost 2 bases, and 13 bases stayed unmatched. CDR3 length equals 16 residues. For the CDR3, the DNA is TGCAGCGTTGCGGGGACTAGAGTAGTCGGGCCCTACGAGCAGTACTTC. Translating it yields CSVAGTRVVGPYEQYF.

The chain couples TRBV5-1 to TRBJ2-2; D might be TRBD1 (7 bases). Germline loops: CDR1 SGHRS, CDR2 YFSETQ. Trimming stripped 0 bases from V and 5 bases from J, with 14 bases between. There are 16 residues in the CDR3. CDR3 sequence reads: CASSLEGRGRTGELFF. The CDR3 bases are TGCGCCAGCAGCTTGGAAGGCAGGGGGAGGACCGGGGAGCTGTTTTTT.

The rearrangement joins TRBV9 to TRBJ2-7, with 11 bases fitting TRBD2. This CDR3 comprises 15 residues. The junction had 13 bases not matched to a gene; V was cut back by 7 bases and J by 7 bases. Germline assignment: CDR1 SGDLS and CDR2 YYNGEE. The CDR3 DNA is TGTGCCAGCGGAGTTAGCGGGAGGGCCACTGGGGAGCAGTACTTC. It specifies CASGVSGRATGEQYF.

The J gene is TRBJ2-1, the V gene TRBV28; D not certain. The CDR3 contains 14 residues. With 2 bases removed from V and 2 bases from J, the gap between germline ends came to 7 bases. Germline V gene sequence: CDR1 MDHEN, CDR2 SYDVKM. The CDR3 loop is CASSLRQAYNEQFF. The CDR3 nucleotides read TGTGCCAGCAGTTTAAGGCAGGCCTACAATGAGCAGTTCTTC.

This clone was seen just once. This sequence joins TRBV2 and TRBJ2-7; no firm D call. The germline gives CDR1 SNHLY, CDR2 FYNNEI. The V end was cut by 7 bases, the J end by 3 bases, with 13 bases between. The CDR3 sequence is 13 residues long. The CDR3: CASNRENYYEQYF. The CDR3 DNA is TGTGCCAGCAATCGCGAAAACTACTACGAGCAGTACTTC.

The chain couples TRBV25-1 to TRBJ2-1; 9 bases map to TRBD1. Germline V gene sequence: CDR1 MGHDK, CDR2 SYGVNS. J lost 8 bases, V lost 5 bases, and 16 bases had no gene match. The CDR3 extends over 17 amino acids. The CDR3 loop is CASSRELWGQGEDEQFF. For the CDR3, the DNA is TGTGCCAGCAGTAGAGAGCTTTGGGGACAGGGTGAGGATGAGCAGTTCTTC.

A remark on this clone: Different DNA sequences within this sample yield the same CDR3. The gene calls are TRBV4-3 and TRBJ1-5; D remains ambiguous. CDR1 and CDR2 (germline): LGHNA, YSLEER. The CDR3 is 14 residues long. V was shortened by 0 bases and J by 0 bases, with 3 bases between the two germline ends. The CDR3 DNA is TGCGCCAGCAGCCAAGATCCTAGCAATCAGCCCCAGCATTTT. Translation gives CASSQDPSNQPQHF.

The gene calls are TRBV5-1 and TRBJ2-2; D not resolved. The V gene's germline CDR1 is SGHRS and CDR2 YFSETQ. CDR3 length: 13 amino acids. V was shortened by 2 bases and J by 0 bases, with 2 bases between the two germline ends. The CDR3 coding sequence is TGCGCCAGCAGCTTCCCGAACACCGGGGAGCTGTTTTTT. This translates into CASSFPNTGELFF.

V and J are TRBV9 and TRBJ2-5; D is unclear. The CDR3 runs to 15 residues. Trimming shortened V by 0 bases and J by 4 bases, and 13 bases separated the two germline ends. CDR1 is SGDLS and CDR2 is YYNGEE in the germline V gene. Here the CDR3 reads CASSVEAVSVETQYF. Written as DNA, the CDR3 is TGTGCCAGCAGCGTAGAGGCGGTTAGTGTAGAGACCCAGTACTTC.

The chain carries TRBV5-1 and TRBJ2-1, with 13 bases identical to TRBD2. The germline CDR1 and CDR2 sequences are SGHRS and YFSETQ. V dropped 4 bases and J dropped 7; count of bases not matched to a gene: 2. The CDR3 has 14 residues. The CDR3 DNA reads TGCGCCAGCAGCACTAGCGGGAGGGGGAATGAGCAGTTCTTC. It yields the protein CASSTSGRGNEQFF.

V is TRBV2 and J is TRBJ1-4; D gene ambiguous. V lost 8 bases to trimming and J lost 0 bases, with 10 bases between them. The CDR3 spans 14 residues. The germline V gene has CDR1 SNHLY and CDR2 FYNNEI. Here the CDR3 reads CASVVQATNEKLFF. The CDR3 bases are TGTGCCAGCGTGGTGCAGGCAACTAATGAAAAACTGTTTTTT.

The chain employs TRBV7-9 and TRBJ2-7, with D unclear. Trimming left V 4 bases short and J 7 bases short, with 11 bases between. CDR3 length: 12 amino acids. Germline CDR1 SEHNR, CDR2 FQNEAQ (reference sequence). CDR3 residues: CASSSALGEQYF. CDR3 coding DNA: TGTGCCAGCAGCTCCGCGCTAGGTGAGCAGTACTTC.

This sequence joins TRBV11-3 and TRBJ2-1; no reliable D call. V was shortened by 1 base and J by 0 bases, with 13 bases between the two germline ends. CDR3 length: 17 amino acids. Germline values: CDR1 SGHNT, CDR2 YENEEA. CDR3 residues: CASSLGGWSDSYNEQFF. DNA of the CDR3: TGTGCCAGCAGCTTAGGTGGGTGGTCCGACTCCTACAATGAGCAGTTCTTC.

The J gene is TRBJ2-7, the V gene TRBV6-5; 7 positions agree with TRBD1. There are 14 residues in the CDR3. V lost 7 bases and J lost 2; bases outside the gene matches: 8. Looked up from germline, CDR1 is MNHEY and CDR2 is SVGAGI. CDR3: CASKNRGAAYEQYF. The CDR3 DNA reads TGTGCCAGCAAAAACAGGGGCGCTGCCTACGAGCAGTACTTC.

The chain is built from TRBV5-4 and TRBJ2-2; 9 nucleotides align to TRBD2. Germline CDR1 reads SGHNT; CDR2 reads YYREEE (reference sequence). Germline trimming cut 4 bases from V and 6 bases from J; bases unmatched to any gene: 7. This CDR3 has 15 residues. The CDR3 nucleotides read TGTGCCAGCAGCCCGCCGGCGGGAGGGCCCGGGGAGCTGTTTTTT. Its translation is CASSPPAGGPGELFF. Supplemented by reference TRBV5-4 and TRBJ2-2, the full variable domain reads ETGVTQSPTHLIKTRGQQVTLRCSSQSGHNTVSWYQQALGQGPQFIFQYYREEENGRGNFPPRFSGLQFPNYSSELNVNALELDDSALYLCASSPPAGGPGELFFGEGSRLTVL.

This clone appeared once. The chain couples TRBV6-1 to TRBJ2-5, with D perhaps matching TRBD2 (5 bases). The J call may not be correct, given that the DNA end is closer to TRBJ2-7. Germline-derived CDR1 and CDR2 are MNHNS and SASEGT. The CDR3 consists of 14 residues. Here the CDR3 reads CASNSWRTPSEQYF. As DNA, the CDR3 is TGTGCCAGCAACTCTTGGAGGACCCCCAGCGAGCAGTACTTC.

The genes are TRBV5-1 and TRBJ2-5, with 10 nucleotides matching TRBD1. This CDR3 contains 15 residues. Trimming cost V 4 bases and J 5 bases; bases outside gene matches: 8. From germline, CDR1 is SGHRS and CDR2 YFSETQ. The CDR3 reads CASSVGQGNGETQYF. The CDR3 DNA sequence: TGCGCCAGCAGCGTGGGACAGGGGAATGGGGAGACCCAGTACTTC.

V and J are TRBV10-3 and TRBJ1-2; D is undetermined. The CDR3 covers 13 residues. V shed 0 bases and J shed 4 bases, with 6 bases lying between them. Germline V gene sequence: CDR1 ENHRY, CDR2 SYGVKD. CDR3 sequence (DNA): TGTGCCATCAGTGAGTCGATCGGCTATGGCTACACCTTC. It yields the protein CAISESIGYGYTF.

The chain has TRBV7-3 and TRBJ2-3, with D perhaps TRBD1 or TRBD2 (5 bases each). The CDR3 has 13 amino acids. Germline CDR1 and CDR2: SGHTA and FQGTGA. Trimming cost V 5 bases and J 6 bases, with 12 bases left between them. The CDR3 region is CASSVGPKDTQYF. The CDR3, as DNA: TGTGCCAGCAGCGTGGGACCGAAGGATACGCAGTATTTT.

The chain joins TRBV15 to TRBJ2-3; TRBD1 matches at 8 bases. V lost 4 bases, J lost 2 bases, and 5 bases stayed unmatched. Germline V gives CDR1 LNHNV, CDR2 YYDKDF (reference sequence). This CDR3 has 15 amino acids. The CDR3 here is CATSTTGAATDTQYF. The CDR3 DNA is TGTGCCACCAGCACGACAGGGGCGGCCACAGATACGCAGTATTTT.